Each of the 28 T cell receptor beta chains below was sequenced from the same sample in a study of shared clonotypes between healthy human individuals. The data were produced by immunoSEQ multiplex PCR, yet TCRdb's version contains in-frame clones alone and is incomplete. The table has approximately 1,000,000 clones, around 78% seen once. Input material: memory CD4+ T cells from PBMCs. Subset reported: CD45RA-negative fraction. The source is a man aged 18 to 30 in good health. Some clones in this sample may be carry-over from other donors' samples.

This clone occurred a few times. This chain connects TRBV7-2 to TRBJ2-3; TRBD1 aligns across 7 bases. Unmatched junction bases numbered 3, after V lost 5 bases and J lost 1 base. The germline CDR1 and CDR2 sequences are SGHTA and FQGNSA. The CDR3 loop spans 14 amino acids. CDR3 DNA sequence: TGTGCCAGCAGCCCGGGGACAGGCACAGATACGCAGTATTTT. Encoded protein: CASSPGTGTDTQYF.

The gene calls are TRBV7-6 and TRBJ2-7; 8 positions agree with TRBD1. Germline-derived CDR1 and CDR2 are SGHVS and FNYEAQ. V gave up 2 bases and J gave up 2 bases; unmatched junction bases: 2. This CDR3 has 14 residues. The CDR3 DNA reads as TGTGCCAGCAGCTTACTACAGGGGGCCTACGAGCAGTACTTC. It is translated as CASSLLQGAYEQYF.

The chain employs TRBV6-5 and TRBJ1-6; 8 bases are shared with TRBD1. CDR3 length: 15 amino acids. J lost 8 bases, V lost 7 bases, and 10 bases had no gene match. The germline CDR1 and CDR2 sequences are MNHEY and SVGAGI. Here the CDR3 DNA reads TGTGCCAGCACCATTAGCGTACAGGGGGATTCACCCCTCCACTTT. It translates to CASTISVQGDSPLHF.

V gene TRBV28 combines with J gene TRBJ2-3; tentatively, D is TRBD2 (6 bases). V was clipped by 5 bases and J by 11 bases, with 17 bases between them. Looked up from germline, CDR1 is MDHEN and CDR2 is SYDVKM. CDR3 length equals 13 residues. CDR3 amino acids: CASSTSSGGRQYF. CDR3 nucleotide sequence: TGTGCCAGCAGTACCTCGAGCGGAGGGAGGCAGTATTTT.

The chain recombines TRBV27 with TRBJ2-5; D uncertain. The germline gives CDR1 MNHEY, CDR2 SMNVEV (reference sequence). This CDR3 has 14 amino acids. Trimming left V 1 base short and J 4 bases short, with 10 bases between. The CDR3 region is CASSLLRRPETQYF. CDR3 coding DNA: TGTGCCAGCAGTTTATTGAGACGACCAGAGACCCAGTACTTC.

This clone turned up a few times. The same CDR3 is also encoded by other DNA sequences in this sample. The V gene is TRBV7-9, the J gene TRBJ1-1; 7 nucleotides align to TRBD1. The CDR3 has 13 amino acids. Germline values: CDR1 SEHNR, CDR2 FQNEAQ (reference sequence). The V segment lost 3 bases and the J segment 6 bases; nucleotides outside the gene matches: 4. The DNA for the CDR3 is TGTGCCAGCAGCTTGACAGGGAGCGCTGAAGCTTTCTTT. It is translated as CASSLTGSAEAFF.

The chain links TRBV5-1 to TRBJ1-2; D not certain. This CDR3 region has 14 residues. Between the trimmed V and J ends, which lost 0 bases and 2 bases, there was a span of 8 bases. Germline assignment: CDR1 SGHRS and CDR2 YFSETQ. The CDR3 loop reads CASSLANPNYGYTF. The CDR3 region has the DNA TGCGCCAGCAGCTTGGCAAACCCGAACTATGGCTACACCTTC.

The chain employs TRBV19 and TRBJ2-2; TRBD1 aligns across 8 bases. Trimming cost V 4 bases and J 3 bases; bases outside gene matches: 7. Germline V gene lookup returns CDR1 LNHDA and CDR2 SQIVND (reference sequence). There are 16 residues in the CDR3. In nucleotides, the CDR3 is TGTGCCAGTAGTAGAATCGGGACAGGCGACACCGGGGAGCTGTTTTTT. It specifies CASSRIGTGDTGELFF.

The CDR3 nucleotides read TGTGCCAGCAGTGGAGACTATGTAAGGGTAGAGACCCAGTACTTC. It translates to CASSGDYVRVETQYF. This sequence joins TRBV2 and TRBJ2-5, with D tentatively TRBD2 (5 bases). CDR1 is SNHLY, CDR2 FYNNEI, per germline. V dropped 4 bases and J dropped 4 bases, with 16 bases sitting between them. The CDR3 sequence is 15 residues long.

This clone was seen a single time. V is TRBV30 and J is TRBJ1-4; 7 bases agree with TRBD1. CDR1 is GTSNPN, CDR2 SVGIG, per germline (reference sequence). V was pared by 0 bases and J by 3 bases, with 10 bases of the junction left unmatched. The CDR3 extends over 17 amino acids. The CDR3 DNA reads TGTGCCTGGAGTGTACTTAAGGGGGCTCGGGCTAATGAAAAACTGTTTTTT. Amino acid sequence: CAWSVLKGARANEKLFF.

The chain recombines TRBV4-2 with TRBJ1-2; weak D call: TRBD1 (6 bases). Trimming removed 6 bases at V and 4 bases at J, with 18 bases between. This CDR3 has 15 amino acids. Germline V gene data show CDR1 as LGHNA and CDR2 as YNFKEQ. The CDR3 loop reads CASRRTRGGAYGYTF. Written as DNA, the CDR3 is TGTGCCAGCAGACGGACAAGGGGGGGAGCCTATGGCTACACCTTC.

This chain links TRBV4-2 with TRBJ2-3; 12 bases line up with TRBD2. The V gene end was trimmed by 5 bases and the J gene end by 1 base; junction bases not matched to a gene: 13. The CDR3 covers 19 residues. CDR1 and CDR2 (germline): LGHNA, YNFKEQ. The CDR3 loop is CASSKGTLAGGYGTDTQYF. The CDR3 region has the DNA TGTGCCAGCAGCAAGGGGACACTAGCGGGAGGATATGGCACAGATACGCAGTATTTT.

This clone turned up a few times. The CDR3 spells CASSRRSTGANVLTF. The DNA of the CDR3 is TGTGCCAGCAGCAGACGGTCCACTGGGGCCAACGTCCTGACTTTC. This chain joins TRBV28 and TRBJ2-6, with D uncertain. Trimming took off 6 bases at V and 2 bases at J, with 11 bases between the two ends. This CDR3 is 15 amino acids long. Germline CDR1 MDHEN, CDR2 SYDVKM.

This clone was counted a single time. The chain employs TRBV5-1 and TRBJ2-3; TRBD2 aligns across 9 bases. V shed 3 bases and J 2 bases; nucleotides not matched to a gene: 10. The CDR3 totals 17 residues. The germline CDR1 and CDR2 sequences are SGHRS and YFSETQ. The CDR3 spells CASSWGSGTSLTDTQYF. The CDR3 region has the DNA TGCGCCAGCAGCTGGGGATCAGGGACTAGCCTCACAGATACGCAGTATTTT.

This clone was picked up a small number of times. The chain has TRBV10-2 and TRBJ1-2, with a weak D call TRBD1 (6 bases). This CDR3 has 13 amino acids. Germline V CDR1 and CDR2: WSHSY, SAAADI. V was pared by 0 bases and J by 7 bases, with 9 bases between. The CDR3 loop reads CASSESQGGGYTF. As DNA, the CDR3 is TGCGCCAGCAGTGAGTCACAGGGTGGTGGCTACACCTTC.

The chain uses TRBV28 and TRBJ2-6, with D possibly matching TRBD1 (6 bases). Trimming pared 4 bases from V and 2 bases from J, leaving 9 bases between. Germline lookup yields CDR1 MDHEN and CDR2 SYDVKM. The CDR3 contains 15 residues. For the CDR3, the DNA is TGTGCCAGCAGTTCAACAGGGACTGGGGCCAACGTCCTGACTTTC. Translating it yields CASSSTGTGANVLTF.

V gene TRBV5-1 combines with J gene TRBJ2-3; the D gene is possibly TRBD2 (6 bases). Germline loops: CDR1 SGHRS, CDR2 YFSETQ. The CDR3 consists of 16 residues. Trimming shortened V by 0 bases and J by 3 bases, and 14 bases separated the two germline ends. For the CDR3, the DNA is TGCGCCAGCAGCTTGGGTCCTAGCGAAGGAACAGATACGCAGTATTTT. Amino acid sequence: CASSLGPSEGTDTQYF. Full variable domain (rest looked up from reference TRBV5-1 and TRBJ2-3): KAGVTQTPRYLIKTRGQQVTLSCSPISGHRSVSWYQQTPGQGLQFLFEYFSETQRNKGNFPGRFSGRQFSNSRSEMNVSTLELGDSALYLCASSLGPSEGTDTQYFGPGTRLTVL.

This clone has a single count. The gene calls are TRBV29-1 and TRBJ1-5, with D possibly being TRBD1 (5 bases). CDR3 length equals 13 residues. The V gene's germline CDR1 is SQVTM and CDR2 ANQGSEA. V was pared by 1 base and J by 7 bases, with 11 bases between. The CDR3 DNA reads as TGCAGCGTTGAAGGCAGGGAGGGCCAGCCCCAGCATTTT. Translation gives CSVEGREGQPQHF.

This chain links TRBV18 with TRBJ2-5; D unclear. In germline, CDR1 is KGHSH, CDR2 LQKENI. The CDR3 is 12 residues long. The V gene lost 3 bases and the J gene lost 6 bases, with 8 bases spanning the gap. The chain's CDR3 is CASSPGFQTQYF. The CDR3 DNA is TGTGCCAGCTCACCGGGGTTCCAGACCCAGTACTTC. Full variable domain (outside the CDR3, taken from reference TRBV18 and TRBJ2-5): NAGVMQNPRHLVRRRGQEARLRCSPMKGHSHVYWYRQLPEEGLKFMVYLQKENIIDESGMPKERFSAEFPKEGPSILRIQQVVRGDSAAYFCASSPGFQTQYFGPGTRLLVL.

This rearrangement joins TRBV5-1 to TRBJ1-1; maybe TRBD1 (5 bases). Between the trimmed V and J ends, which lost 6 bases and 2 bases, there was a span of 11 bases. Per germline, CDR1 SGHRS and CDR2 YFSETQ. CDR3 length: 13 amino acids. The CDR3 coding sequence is TGCGCCAGCAAGGACGGGGCTAACACTGAAGCTTTCTTT. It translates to CASKDGANTEAFF.

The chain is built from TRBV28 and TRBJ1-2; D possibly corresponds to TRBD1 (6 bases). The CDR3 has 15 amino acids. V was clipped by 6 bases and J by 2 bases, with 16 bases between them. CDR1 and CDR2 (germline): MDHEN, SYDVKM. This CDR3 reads CASSATAQGNYGYTF. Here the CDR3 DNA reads TGTGCCAGCAGCGCTACCGCACAGGGAAACTATGGCTACACCTTC.

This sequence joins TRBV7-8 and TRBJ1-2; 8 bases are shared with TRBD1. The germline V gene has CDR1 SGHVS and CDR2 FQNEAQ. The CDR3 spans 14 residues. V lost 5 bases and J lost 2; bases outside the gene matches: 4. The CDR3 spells CASSPGGLNYGYTF. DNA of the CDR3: TGTGCCAGCAGCCCAGGGGGCCTGAACTATGGCTACACCTTC.

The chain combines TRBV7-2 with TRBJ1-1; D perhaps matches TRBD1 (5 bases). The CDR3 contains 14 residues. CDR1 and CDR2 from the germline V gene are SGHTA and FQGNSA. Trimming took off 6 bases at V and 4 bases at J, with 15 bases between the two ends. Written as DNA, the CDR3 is TGTGCCAGCAGGCCAGATCGGGGGAGCACTGAAGCTTTCTTT. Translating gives CASRPDRGSTEAFF.

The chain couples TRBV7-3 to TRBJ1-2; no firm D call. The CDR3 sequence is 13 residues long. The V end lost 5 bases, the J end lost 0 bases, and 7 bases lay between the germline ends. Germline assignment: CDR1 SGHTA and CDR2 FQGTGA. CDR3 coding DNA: TGTGCCAGCAGCCCCCAGCCTAACTATGGCTACACCTTC. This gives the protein CASSPQPNYGYTF. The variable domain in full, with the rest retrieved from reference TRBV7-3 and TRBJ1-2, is GAGVSQTPSNKVTEKGKYVELRCDPISGHTALYWYRQSLGQGPEFLIYFQGTGAADDSGLPNDRFFAVRPEGSVSTLKIQRTERGDSAVYLCASSPQPNYGYTFGSGTRLTVV.

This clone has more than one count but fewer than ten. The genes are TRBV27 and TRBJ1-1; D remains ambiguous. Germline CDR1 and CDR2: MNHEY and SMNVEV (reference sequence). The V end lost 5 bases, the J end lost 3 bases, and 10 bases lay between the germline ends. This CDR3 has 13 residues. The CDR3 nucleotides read TGTGCCAGCAGTGTTAGCTCGTACACTGAAGCTTTCTTT. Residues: CASSVSSYTEAFF.

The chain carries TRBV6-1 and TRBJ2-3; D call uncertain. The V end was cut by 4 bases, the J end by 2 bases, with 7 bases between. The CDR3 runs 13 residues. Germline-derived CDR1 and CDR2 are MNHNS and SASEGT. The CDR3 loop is CASSAPATDTQYF. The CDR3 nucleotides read TGTGCCAGCAGTGCCCCGGCCACAGATACGCAGTATTTT.

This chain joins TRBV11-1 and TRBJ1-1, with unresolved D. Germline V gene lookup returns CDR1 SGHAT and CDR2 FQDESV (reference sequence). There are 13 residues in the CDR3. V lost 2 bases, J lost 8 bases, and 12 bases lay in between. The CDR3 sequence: CASSLNRGREAFF. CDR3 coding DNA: TGTGCCAGCAGCTTAAACCGCGGACGGGAAGCTTTCTTT.

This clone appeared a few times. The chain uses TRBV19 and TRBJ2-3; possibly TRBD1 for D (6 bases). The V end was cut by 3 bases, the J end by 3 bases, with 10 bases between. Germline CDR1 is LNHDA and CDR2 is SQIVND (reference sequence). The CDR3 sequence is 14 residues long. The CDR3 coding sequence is TGTGCCAGTAGTATTCAGGGGAGTACAGATACGCAGTATTTT. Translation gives CASSIQGSTDTQYF.